A single T cell receptor (beta chain) is shown here with its context. Its antigen is unidentified. This entry comes from a study of cytomegalovirus exposure and HLA in healthy donors. The V gene lost 1 base and the J gene lost 7 bases, with 8 bases spanning the gap. The CDR3 consists of 12 residues. Germline V lookup: CDR1 WNHNN, CDR2 SYGVQD (reference sequence). PCR used 60 Vbeta primers and 13 Jbeta primers. Original handling: In a later analysis, some 80 million unique TCR beta chains included roughly 11 million shared by two or more donors. Produced via immunoSEQ multiplex PCR; TCRdb's table is partial and in-frame only. From that table come the V and J calls and clone size; the DNA was used to work out D and trimming. The sample carries over 60,000 clones, roughly three quarters recorded once. Study observations and caveats: As a later analysis showed, a missense DCLRE1C variant was linked to trimming of TCR beta V- and J-genes. The listing of 150 to 200 TCR beta chains classed them as cytomegalovirus-associated. Highly shared sequence variants in one cluster were likely a sequencing artifact.

This sequence joins TRBV10-1 and TRBJ2-7; D remains ambiguous. Material: PBMCs. The source is a man younger than 30 in good health and CMV-seronegative. The CDR3 sequence: CASSELAGEQYF. DNA for the CDR3: TGCGCCAGCAGTGAGTTAGCCGGGGAGCAGTACTTC.